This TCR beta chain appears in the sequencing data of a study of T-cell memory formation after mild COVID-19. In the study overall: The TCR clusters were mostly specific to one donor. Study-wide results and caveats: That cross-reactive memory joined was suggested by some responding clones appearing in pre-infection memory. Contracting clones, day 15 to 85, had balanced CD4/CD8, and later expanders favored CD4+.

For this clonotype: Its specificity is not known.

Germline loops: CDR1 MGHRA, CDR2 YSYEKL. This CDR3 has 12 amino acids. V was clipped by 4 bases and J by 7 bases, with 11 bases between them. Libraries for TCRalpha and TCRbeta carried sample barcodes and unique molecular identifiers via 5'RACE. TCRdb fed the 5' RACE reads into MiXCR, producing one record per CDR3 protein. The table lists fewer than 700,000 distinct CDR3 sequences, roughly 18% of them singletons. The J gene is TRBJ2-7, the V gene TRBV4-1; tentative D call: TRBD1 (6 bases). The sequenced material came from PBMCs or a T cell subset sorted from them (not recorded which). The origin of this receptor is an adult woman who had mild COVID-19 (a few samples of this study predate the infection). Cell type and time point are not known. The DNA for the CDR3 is TGCGCCAGCAGCCCCACAGGGCGGGAGCAGTACTTC. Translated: CASSPTGREQYF.